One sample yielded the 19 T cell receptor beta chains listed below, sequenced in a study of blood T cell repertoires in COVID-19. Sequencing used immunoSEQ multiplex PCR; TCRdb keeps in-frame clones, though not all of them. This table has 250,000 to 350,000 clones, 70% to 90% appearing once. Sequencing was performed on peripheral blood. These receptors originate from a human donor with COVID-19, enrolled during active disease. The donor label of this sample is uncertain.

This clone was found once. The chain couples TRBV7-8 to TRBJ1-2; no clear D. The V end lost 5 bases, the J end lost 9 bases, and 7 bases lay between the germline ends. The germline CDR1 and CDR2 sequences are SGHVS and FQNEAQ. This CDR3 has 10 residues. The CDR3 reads CASSPDSYTF. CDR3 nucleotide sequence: TGTGCCAGCAGCCCCGACAGCTACACCTTC.

CDR3 DNA sequence: TGTGCCAGCCGCTCAGCGGGAGATGTGTACGAGCAGTACTTC. Protein product: CASRSAGDVYEQYF. This chain links TRBV28 with TRBJ2-7, with 8 positions matching TRBD2. The germline gives CDR1 MDHEN, CDR2 SYDVKM. The V gene end was trimmed by 8 bases and the J gene end by 4 bases; junction bases not matched to a gene: 10. The CDR3 has 14 amino acids. Full variable domain (missing parts from reference TRBV28 and TRBJ2-7): DVKVTQSSRYLVKRTGEKVFLECVQDMDHENMFWYRQDPGLGLRLIYFSYDVKMKEKGDIPEGYSVSREKKERFSLILESASTNQTSMYLCASRSAGDVYEQYFGPGTRLTVT.

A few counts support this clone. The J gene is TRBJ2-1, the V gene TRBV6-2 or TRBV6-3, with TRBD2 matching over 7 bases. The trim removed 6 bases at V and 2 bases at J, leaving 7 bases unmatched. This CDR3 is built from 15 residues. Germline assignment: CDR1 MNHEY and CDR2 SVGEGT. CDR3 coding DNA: TGTGCCAGCAGCCCCGAGGGGAGGGCCTACAATGAGCAGTTCTTC. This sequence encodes CASSPEGRAYNEQFF.

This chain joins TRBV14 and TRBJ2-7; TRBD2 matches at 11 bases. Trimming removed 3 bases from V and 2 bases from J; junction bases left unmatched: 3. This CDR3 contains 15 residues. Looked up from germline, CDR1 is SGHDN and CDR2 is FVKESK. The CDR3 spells CASSHGTSGTYEQYF. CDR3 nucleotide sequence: TGTGCCAGCAGCCACGGGACTAGCGGAACCTACGAGCAGTACTTC.

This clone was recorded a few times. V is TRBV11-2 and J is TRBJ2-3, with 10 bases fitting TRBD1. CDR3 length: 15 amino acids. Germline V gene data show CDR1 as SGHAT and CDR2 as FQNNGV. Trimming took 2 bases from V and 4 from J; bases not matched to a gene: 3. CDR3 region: CASSLRGTGADTQYF. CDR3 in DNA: TGTGCCAGCAGCTTAAGGGGGACAGGGGCAGATACGCAGTATTTT.

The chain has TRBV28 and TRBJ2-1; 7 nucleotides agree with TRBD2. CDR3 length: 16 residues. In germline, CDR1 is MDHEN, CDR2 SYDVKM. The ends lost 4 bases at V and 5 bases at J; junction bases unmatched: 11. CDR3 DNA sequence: TGTGCCAGCAGTTCGAGCGGGATCCCTCGGAACAATGAGCAGTTCTTC. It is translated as CASSSSGIPRNNEQFF.

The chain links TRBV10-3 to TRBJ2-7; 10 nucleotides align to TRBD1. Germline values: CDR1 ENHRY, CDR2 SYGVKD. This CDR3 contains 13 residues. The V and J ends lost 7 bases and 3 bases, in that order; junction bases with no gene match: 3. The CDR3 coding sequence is TGTGCCATCAATGGGGACAGGGGCTACGAGCAGTACTTC. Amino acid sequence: CAINGDRGYEQYF.

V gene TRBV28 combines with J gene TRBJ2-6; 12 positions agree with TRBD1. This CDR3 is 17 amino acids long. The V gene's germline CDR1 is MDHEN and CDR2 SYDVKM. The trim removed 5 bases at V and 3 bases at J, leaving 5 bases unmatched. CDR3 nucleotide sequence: TGTGCCAGCAGTCCCAGGGACAGGGGGCTTGGGGCCAACGTCCTGACTTTC. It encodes CASSPRDRGLGANVLTF.

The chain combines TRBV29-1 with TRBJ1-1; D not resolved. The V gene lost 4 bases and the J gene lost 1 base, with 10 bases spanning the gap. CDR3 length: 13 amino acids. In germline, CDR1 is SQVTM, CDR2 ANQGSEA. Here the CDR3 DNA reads TGCAGCGTTGGATCGACACCGAACACTGAAGCTTTCTTT. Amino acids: CSVGSTPNTEAFF.

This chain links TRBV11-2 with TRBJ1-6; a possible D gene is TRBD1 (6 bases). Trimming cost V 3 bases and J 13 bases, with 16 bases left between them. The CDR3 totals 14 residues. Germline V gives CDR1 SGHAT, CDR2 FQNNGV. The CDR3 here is CASSFGESGAPLHF. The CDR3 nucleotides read TGTGCCAGCAGCTTCGGGGAATCAGGGGCTCCCCTCCACTTT.

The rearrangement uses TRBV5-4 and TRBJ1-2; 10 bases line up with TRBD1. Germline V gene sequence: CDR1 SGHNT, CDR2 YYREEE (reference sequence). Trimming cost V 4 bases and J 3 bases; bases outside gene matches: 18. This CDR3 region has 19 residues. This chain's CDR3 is CASSHGIRTGGGGYYGYTF. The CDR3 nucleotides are TGTGCCAGCAGCCATGGGATCAGGACAGGGGGAGGGGGCTACTATGGCTACACCTTC.

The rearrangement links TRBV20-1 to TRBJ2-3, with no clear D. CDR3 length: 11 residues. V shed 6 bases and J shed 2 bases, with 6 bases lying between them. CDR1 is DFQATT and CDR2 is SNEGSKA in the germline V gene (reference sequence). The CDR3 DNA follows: TGCAGTGCCCCCTACACAGATACGCAGTATTTT. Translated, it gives CSAPYTDTQYF.

Here the CDR3 reads CASSYNGVYNEQFF. DNA of the CDR3: TGTGCCAGCAGTTATAACGGGGTCTACAATGAGCAGTTCTTC. The chain uses TRBV6-2 or TRBV6-3 and TRBJ2-1; possible D gene TRBD2, 5 bases. Germline V gene lookup returns CDR1 MNHEY and CDR2 SVGEGT. Between the trimmed V and J ends, which lost 3 bases and 3 bases, there was a span of 9 bases. CDR3 length: 14 residues.

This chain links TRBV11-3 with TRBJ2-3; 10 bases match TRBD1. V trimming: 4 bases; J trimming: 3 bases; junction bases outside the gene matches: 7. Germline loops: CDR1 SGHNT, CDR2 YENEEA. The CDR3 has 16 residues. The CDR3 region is CASSSRQGAGTDTQYF. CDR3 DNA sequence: TGTGCCAGCAGCTCCAGACAGGGGGCTGGGACAGATACGCAGTATTTT.

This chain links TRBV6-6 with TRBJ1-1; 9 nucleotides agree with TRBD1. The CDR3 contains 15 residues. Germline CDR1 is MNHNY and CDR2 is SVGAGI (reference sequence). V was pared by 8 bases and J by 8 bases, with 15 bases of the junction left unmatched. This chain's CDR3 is CASWAWTGALGEAFF. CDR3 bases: TGTGCCAGCTGGGCTTGGACAGGGGCCTTGGGCGAAGCTTTCTTT.

CDR3 loop: CASSFRVSYSPLHF. The CDR3 DNA is TGTGCCAGCAGCTTCAGGGTGTCGTATTCACCCCTCCACTTT. The chain uses TRBV7-2 and TRBJ1-6, with a tentative D call TRBD1 (5 bases). Germline V gene sequence: CDR1 SGHTA, CDR2 FQGNSA. This CDR3 is built from 14 residues. Between the trimmed V and J ends, which lost 3 bases and 8 bases, there was a span of 11 bases.

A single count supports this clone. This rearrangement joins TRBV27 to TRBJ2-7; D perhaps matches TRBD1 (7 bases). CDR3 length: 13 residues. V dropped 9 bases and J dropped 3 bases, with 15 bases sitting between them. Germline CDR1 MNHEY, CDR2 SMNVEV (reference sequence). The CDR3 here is CASSGTAGYEQYF. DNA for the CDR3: TGTGCCAGTTCCGGGACAGCGGGCTACGAGCAGTACTTC.

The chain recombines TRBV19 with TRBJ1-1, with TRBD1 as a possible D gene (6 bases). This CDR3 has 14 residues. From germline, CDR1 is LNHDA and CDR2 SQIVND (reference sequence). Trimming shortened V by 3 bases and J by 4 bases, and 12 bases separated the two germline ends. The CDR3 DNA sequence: TGTGCCAGTAGTATGGACACAGGGAGCACTGAAGCTTTCTTT. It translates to CASSMDTGSTEAFF.

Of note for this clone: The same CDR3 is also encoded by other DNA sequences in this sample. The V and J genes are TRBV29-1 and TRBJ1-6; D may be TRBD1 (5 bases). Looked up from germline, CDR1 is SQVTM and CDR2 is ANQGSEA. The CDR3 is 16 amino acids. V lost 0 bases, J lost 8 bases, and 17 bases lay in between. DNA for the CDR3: TGCAGCGTTGAAGATGGGGCAGGGTTTAACGATTCACCCCTCCACTTT. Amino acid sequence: CSVEDGAGFNDSPLHF. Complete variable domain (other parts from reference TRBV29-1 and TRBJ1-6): SAVISQKPSRDICQRGTSLTIQCQVDSQVTMMFWYRQQPGQSLTLIATANQGSEATYESGFVIDKFPISRPNLTFSTLTVSNMSPEDSSIYLCSVEDGAGFNDSPLHFGNGTRLTVT.